This T cell receptor beta chain was captured by sequencing in a study of blood T cell repertoires in COVID-19. Study at large: From T cells, B-cell-depleted T cells, or PBMCs came the material, which was cDNA or gDNA.

Per the germline V gene, CDR1 is LGHDT and CDR2 is YNNKEL (reference sequence). This CDR3 is built from 12 residues. The V end lost 8 bases, the J end lost 8 bases, and 10 bases lay between the germline ends. Profiling relied on immunoSEQ multiplex PCR, and the TCRdb table lists in-frame clones only, not all of them. The table includes approximately 250,000 clones, 70% to 85% detected once. The sequenced sample was peripheral blood. The genes are TRBV3-1 (or the pseudogene TRBV3-2) and TRBJ1-6, with D unresolved. This receptor was taken from a man between 40 and 49 years old who had recovered from COVID-19. The CDR3 nucleotides are TGTGCCAGCTCCGACTGGGATTCACCCCTCCACTTT. It encodes CASSDWDSPLHF.